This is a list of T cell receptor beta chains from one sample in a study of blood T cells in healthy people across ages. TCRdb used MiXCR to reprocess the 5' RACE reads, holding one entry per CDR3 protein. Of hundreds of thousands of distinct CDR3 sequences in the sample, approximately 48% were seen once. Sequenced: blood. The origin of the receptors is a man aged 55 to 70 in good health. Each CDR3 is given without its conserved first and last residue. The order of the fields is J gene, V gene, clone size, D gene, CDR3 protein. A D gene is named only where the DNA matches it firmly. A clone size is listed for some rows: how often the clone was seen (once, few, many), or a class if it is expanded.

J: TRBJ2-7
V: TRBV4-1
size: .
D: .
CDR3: ASSQDRGGTTVSYEQY

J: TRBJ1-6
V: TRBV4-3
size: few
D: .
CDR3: ASSLGDGSPLH

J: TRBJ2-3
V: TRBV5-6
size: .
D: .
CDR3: ASSLAWGWGTDTQY

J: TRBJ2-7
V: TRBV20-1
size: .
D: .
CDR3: SASLSYEQY

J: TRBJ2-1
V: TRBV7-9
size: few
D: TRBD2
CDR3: ASSLGVAGKLYNEQF

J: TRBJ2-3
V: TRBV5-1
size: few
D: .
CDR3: ASTSSGSSTDTQY

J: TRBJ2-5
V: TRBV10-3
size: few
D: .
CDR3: ATALGVRETQY

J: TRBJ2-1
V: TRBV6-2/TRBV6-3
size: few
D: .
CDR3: ASSYDENEQF

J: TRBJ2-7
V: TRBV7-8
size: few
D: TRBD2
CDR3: ASSARGTYEQY

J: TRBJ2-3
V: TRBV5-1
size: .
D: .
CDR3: ASSSQSGSDTQY

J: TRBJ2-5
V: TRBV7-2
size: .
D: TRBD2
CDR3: ASSLGLAGVRETQY

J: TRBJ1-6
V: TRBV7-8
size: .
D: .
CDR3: ASSWSGNSPLH

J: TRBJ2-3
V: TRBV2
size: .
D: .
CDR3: ASTKTRDTQY

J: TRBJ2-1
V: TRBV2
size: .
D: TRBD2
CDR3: ASSQGLAGANNEQF

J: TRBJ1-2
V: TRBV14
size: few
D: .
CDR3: ASSQDLTTPLGYT

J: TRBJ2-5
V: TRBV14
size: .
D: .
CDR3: ASRQASGIQETQY

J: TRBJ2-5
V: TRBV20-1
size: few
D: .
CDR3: SATGIPLQETQY

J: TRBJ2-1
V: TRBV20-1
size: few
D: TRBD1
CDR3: SARGNRGGSYNEQF

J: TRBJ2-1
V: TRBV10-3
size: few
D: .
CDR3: AISELGGTENYNEQF

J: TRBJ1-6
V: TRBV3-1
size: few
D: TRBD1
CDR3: ASSYRQGGSPLH

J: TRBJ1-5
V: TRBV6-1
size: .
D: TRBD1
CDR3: ASSARDRDPPGPQH

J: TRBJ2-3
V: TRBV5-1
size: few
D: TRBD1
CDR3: ASSLPQGAADTQY

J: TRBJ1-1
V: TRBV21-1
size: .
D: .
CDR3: ASSKSSSYTEAF

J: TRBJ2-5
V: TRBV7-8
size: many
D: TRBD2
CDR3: ASSRASGGASETQY

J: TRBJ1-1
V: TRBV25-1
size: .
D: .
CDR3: ASSEMNTEAF

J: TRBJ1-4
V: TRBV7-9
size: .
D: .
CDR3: ASSLGDQRQEKLF

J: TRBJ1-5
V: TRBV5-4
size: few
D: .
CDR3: ASSSDSAQPQH

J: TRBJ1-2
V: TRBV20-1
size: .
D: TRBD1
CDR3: SAGDRVSYGYT

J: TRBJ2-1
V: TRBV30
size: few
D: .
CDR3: AWSQDNHEQF

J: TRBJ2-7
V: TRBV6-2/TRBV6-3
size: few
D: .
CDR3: ASRGIRFGSYEQY

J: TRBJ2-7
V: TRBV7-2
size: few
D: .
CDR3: ASSFPSPQVIQY

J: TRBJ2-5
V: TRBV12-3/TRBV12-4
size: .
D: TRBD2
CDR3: AGSLSGGAQTQY

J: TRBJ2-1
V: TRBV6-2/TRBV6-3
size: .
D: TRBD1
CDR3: ASRPRGTDNEQF

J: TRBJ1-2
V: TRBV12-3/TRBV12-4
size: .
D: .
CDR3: ASSRIQNYGYT

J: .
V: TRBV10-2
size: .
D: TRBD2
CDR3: ASRALAGGPNIQY

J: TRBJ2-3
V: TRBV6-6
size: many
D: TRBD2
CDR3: ASSYGAGGTDTQY

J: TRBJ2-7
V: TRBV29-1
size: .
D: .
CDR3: SVEEGFEQY

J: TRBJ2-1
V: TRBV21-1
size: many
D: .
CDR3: ASSKWGGGYSYNEQF

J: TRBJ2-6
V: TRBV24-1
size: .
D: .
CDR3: ATSGGLGRGANVLT

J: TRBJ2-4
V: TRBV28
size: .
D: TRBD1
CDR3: ASGIGTVGKNIQY

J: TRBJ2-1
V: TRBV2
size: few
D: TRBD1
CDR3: ASSEETGEFNEQF

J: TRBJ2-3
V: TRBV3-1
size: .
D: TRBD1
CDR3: ASSWGQSTDTQY

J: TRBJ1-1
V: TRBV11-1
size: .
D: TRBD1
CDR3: ASSPRTGRSTEAF

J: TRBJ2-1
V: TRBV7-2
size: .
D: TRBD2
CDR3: ANRPPSGGVNEQF

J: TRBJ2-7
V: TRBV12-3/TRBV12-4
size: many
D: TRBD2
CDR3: ASSGPLAGALTYEQY

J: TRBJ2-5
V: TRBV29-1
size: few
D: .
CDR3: SVDVPGRRETQY

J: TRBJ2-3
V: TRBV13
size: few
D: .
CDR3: ASSPRGGSSTDTQY

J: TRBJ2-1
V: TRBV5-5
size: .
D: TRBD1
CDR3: ASSFIAGGNNEQF

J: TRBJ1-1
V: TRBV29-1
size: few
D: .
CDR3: SVGEGVSTEAF

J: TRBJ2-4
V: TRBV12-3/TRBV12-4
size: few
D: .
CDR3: ASSLAGGYGNIQY

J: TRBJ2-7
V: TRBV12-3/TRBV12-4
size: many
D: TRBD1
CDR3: ASSTDRGWEQY

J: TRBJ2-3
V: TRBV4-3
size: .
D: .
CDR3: ASSQEWAGVGTDTQY

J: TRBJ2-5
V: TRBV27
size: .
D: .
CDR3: ASSGNQGTQY

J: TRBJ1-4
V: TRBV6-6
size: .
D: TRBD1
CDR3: ASSYSGQGGEKLF